Each of the 14 T cell receptor beta chains below was sequenced from the same sample in a study of blood T cell repertoires in COVID-19. TCRdb's copy holds only in-frame clones and misses some; the assay was immunoSEQ multiplex PCR. The sample includes about 260,000 clones, roughly 86% of them seen just once. The sequenced material came from peripheral blood. All receptors derive from a human donor in a cohort sampled during active COVID-19.

This clone appeared once. The chain links TRBV6-2 or TRBV6-3 to TRBJ1-1; TRBD1 might be the D (6 bases). This CDR3 is 16 amino acids long. Germline CDR1 and CDR2: MNHEY and SVGEGT. V was cut by 2 bases and J by 4 bases, with 17 bases left in between. CDR3 DNA sequence: TGTGCCAGCAGTTACCCCGGGGGAGGGGGAATCACTGAAGCTTTCTTT. Amino acids: CASSYPGGGGITEAFF.

This CDR3 is CAITNRGIGTIYF. The CDR3 DNA sequence: TGTGCCATCACAAACAGGGGAATTGGCACCATATATTTT. This chain links TRBV10-3 with TRBJ1-3, with TRBD1 identical over 7 bases. Trimming cost V 7 bases and J 9 bases; bases outside gene matches: 9. The germline gives CDR1 ENHRY, CDR2 SYGVKD. This CDR3 comprises 13 residues.

The V and J genes are TRBV28 and TRBJ2-7; 7 bases are a match to TRBD1. Unmatched junction bases numbered 12, after V lost 6 bases and J lost 7 bases. Germline-derived CDR1 and CDR2 are MDHEN and SYDVKM. This CDR3 comprises 14 residues. The CDR3 DNA reads TGTGCCAGCAGACGCCCGGGACAGTACGCGGAGCAGTACTTC. Translated: CASRRPGQYAEQYF.

About this clone itself: The sample has other DNA sequences that encode this CDR3 too. Here the CDR3 reads CAWSVGRGYGYTF. Written as DNA, the CDR3 is TGTGCCTGGAGTGTGGGTCGGGGCTATGGCTACACCTTC. This chain connects TRBV30 to TRBJ1-2; D ambiguous. The CDR3 runs 13 residues. Looked up from germline, CDR1 is GTSNPN and CDR2 is SVGIG (reference sequence). V was shortened by 0 bases and J by 4 bases, with 9 bases between the two germline ends.

The chain recombines TRBV6-2 or TRBV6-3 with TRBJ1-3; a weak D match, TRBD1 (5 bases). Trimming took off 6 bases at V and 7 bases at J, with 19 bases between the two ends. Germline CDR1 reads MNHEY; CDR2 reads SVGEGT. The CDR3 is 15 residues long. The CDR3 nucleotides are TGTGCCAGCAGATACCGGGGGGAACTACGGAACACCATATATTTT. Residues: CASRYRGELRNTIYF.

The V and J genes are TRBV30 and TRBJ1-4; 10 nucleotides align to TRBD1. Germline assignment: CDR1 GTSNPN and CDR2 SVGIG (reference sequence). The J segment lost 5 bases and the V segment lost 5 bases, leaving 5 bases of the junction unmatched. The length of the CDR3 is 14 residues. CDR3 sequence: CAWDRGLENEKLFF. The CDR3 DNA reads as TGTGCCTGGGACAGGGGGCTTGAAAATGAAAAACTGTTTTTT.

The rearrangement joins TRBV6-2 or TRBV6-3 to TRBJ2-7; a weak D match, TRBD1 (6 bases). Germline loops: CDR1 MNHEY, CDR2 SVGEGT. This CDR3 contains 13 residues. V was shortened by 2 bases and J by 2 bases, with 7 bases between the two germline ends. CDR3 in amino acids: CASSYGTTYEQYF. The CDR3 nucleotides read TGTGCCAGCAGTTACGGGACAACCTACGAGCAGTACTTC.

This clone was observed once. A read error may account for a junction end that differs from germline. J is TRBJ1-4 and V is TRBV12-3 or TRBV12-4; D possibly corresponds to TRBD1 (6 bases). The CDR3 covers 12 residues. The CDR3 here is CASSLGGDILLF. The CDR3 DNA is TGTGCCAGCAGTTTAGGAGGGGACATCCTCCTTTTT.

The chain links TRBV10-3 to TRBJ1-1; perhaps TRBD1 as D (5 bases). Germline assignment: CDR1 ENHRY and CDR2 SYGVKD. Trimming took off 3 bases at V and 2 bases at J, with 10 bases between the two ends. CDR3 size: 14 residues. This CDR3 is CAISESQGNTEAFF. Written as DNA, the CDR3 is TGTGCCATCAGTGAATCCCAGGGTAACACTGAAGCTTTCTTT.

The chain has TRBV5-1 and TRBJ1-4; the D gene is possibly TRBD1 (5 bases). CDR3 length: 17 amino acids. V lost 0 bases and J 2 bases, leaving 14 bases between the germline ends. CDR1 is SGHRS, CDR2 YFSETQ, per germline. The CDR3 sequence is CASSLGGGSPTNEKLFF. CDR3 in DNA: TGCGCCAGCAGCTTGGGGGGGGGATCACCCACTAATGAAAAACTGTTTTTT.

The chain combines TRBV19 with TRBJ2-7, with a weak D call TRBD1 (5 bases). This CDR3 has 16 amino acids. Germline CDR1 and CDR2: LNHDA and SQIVND (reference sequence). Deletions cut 6 bases from V and 2 bases from J, with 20 bases between. CDR3 coding DNA: TGTGCCAGTAGCCTATCAAGGACAAGTGAAACCTACGAGCAGTACTTC. Translating gives CASSLSRTSETYEQYF.

Details on this clone: Other nucleotide sequences in the sample specify the same CDR3. The chain has TRBV6-5 and TRBJ1-5; D may be TRBD1 (6 bases). The CDR3 is 14 amino acids. The V gene lost 0 bases and the J gene lost 6 bases, with 9 bases spanning the gap. Germline-derived CDR1 and CDR2 are MNHEY and SVGAGI. The DNA for the CDR3 is TGTGCCAGCAGTTACTCTACAGGGATTCAGCCCCAGCATTTT. This encodes CASSYSTGIQPQHF.

In its sample, this clone was seen once. This CDR3 is also generated by other DNA sequences in the sample. This chain uses TRBV5-6 with TRBJ1-2, with 10 bases aligning to TRBD1. The CDR3 has 13 amino acids. V gave up 4 bases and J gave up 7 bases; unmatched junction bases: 4. CDR1 is SGHDT and CDR2 is YYEEEE in the germline V gene. The CDR3 protein is CASSLGQGIGYTF. As DNA, the CDR3 is TGTGCCAGCAGCCTGGGACAGGGGATTGGCTACACCTTC.

This chain links TRBV21-1 with TRBJ2-7; the DNA was not used to check the table's D call, TRBD2. TRBV21-1 is labeled a pseudogene. This CDR3 has 13 amino acids. CDR3 residues: CASSKGETYEQYF. Here the CDR3 DNA reads TGTGCCAGCAGCAAAGGGGAGACCTACGAGCAGTACTTC.